This passage covers 2 T cell receptor beta chains from one sample sequenced in a study of shared clonotypes between healthy human individuals. The data were produced by immunoSEQ multiplex PCR, yet TCRdb's version contains in-frame clones alone and is incomplete. Of over a million clones listed, about 75% were seen once; the top ten hold approximately 1.5%. Material for sequencing was memory CD4+ T cells sorted from blood. The subset: CD45RA-negative fraction. The receptors originated from a young man in good health.

This clone was observed a single time. The V gene is TRBV9, the J gene TRBJ2-2; 11 bases line up with TRBD2. Losses at the gene ends were 3 bases for V and 2 bases for J; bases not matched to a gene: 6. The CDR3 length is 17 residues. Germline V gene sequence: CDR1 SGDLS, CDR2 YYNGEE. The CDR3 sequence: CASSGSGRAVNTGELFF. CDR3 nucleotide sequence: TGTGCCAGCAGCGGTAGCGGGAGGGCTGTAAACACCGGGGAGCTGTTTTTT.

Remarks on this clone: Other DNA sequences in the same sample also yield this CDR3. The chain joins TRBV18 to TRBJ1-1; D ambiguous. Germline assignment: CDR1 KGHSH and CDR2 LQKENI. This CDR3 is built from 13 residues. V dropped 1 base and J dropped 1 base, with 4 bases sitting between them. CDR3: CASSPQKNTEAFF. CDR3 sequence (DNA): TGTGCCAGCTCACCACAGAAGAACACTGAAGCTTTCTTT.